A single T cell receptor beta chain is shown here with its context. What it binds is not known. The data belong to a study of graft-versus-host responses after intestinal transplantation. Study context: All recipients were transplanted with multivisceral, liver-intestinal, or isolated intestinal grafts.

Overall study results and limits: Some patients had graft-donor T cell macrochimerism. In their allografts, the ratios of graft-versus-host to host-versus-graft T cell clones were high.

TCRdb's table, derived via immunoSEQ multiplex PCR, lists solely in-frame clones and lacks some. The sample has roughly 120,000 clones; just over 90% are singletons. The trim removed 1 base at V and 7 bases at J, leaving 12 bases unmatched. Germline lookup yields CDR1 SEHNR and CDR2 FQNEAQ (reference sequence). This CDR3 is built from 16 residues. The sample was unstimulated CD4+ T cells sorted from spleen or lymph node cells, taken before intestinal transplant. The chain uses TRBV7-9 and TRBJ1-1; 7 bases align to TRBD1. The receptor was derived from a human donor who received an intestinal transplant. The DNA of the CDR3 is TGTGCCAGCAGCTTAGAACCCCATAACAGGGGAATTGAAGCTTTCTTT. Encoded protein: CASSLEPHNRGIEAFF.